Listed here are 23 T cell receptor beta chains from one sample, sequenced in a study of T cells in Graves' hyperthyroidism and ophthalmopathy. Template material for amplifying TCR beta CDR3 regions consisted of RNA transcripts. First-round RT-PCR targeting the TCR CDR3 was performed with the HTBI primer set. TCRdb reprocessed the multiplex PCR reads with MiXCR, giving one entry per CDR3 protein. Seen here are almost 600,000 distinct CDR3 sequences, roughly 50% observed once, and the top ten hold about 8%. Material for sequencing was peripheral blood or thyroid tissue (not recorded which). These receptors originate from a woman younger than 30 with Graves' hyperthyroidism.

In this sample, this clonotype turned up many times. The CDR3 region is CASRGTDSYEQYF. The CDR3 DNA follows: TGTGCCAGCAGAGGGACAGACTCCTACGAGCAGTACTTC. The chain recombines TRBV6-2 or TRBV6-3 with TRBJ2-7; 7 bases map to TRBD1. CDR1 MNHEY and CDR2 SVGEGT come from the germline V gene. The CDR3 runs to 13 residues. Unmatched junction bases numbered 2, after V lost 6 bases and J lost 0 bases.

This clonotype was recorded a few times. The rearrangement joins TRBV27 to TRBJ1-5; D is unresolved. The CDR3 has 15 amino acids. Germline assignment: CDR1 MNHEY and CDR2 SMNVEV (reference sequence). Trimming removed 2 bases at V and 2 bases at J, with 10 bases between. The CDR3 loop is CASSLQPSGNQPQHF. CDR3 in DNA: TGTGCCAGCAGTTTACAGCCCAGTGGCAATCAGCCCCAGCATTTT.

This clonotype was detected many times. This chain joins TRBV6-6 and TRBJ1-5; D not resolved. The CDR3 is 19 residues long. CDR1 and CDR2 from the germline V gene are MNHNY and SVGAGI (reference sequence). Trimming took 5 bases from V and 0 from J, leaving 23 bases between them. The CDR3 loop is CASSPSPFGREDSNQPQHF. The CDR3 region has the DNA TGTGCCAGCAGTCCCTCCCCGTTTGGGAGGGAAGATAGCAATCAGCCCCAGCATTTT.

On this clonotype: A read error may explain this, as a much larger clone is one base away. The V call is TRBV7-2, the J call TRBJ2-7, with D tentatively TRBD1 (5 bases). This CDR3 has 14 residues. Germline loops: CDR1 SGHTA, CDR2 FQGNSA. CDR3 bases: TGTGCCATCAGCCCCAGGGTTAAAGGCTACGAGCAGTACTTC. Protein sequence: CAISPRVKGYEQYF.

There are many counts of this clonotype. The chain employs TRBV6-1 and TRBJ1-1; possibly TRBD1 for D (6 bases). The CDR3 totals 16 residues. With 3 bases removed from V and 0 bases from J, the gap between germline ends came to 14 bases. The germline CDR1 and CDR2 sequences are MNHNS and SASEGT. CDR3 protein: CASSDEGRGLNTEAFF. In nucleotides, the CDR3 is TGTGCCAGCAGTGATGAGGGAAGGGGGTTGAACACTGAAGCTTTCTTT.

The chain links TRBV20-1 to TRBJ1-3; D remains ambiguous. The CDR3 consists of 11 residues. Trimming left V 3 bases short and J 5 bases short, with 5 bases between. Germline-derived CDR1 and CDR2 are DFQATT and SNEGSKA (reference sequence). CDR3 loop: CSASGRNTIYF. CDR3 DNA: TGCAGTGCTAGCGGGAGAAACACCATATATTTT.

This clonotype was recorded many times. In nucleotides, the CDR3 is TGTGCCAGCAATCCGACAGAACTAGCTAATGAAAAACTGTTTTTT. This codes for CASNPTELANEKLFF. J is TRBJ1-4 and V is TRBV6-6, with D perhaps matching TRBD1 (5 bases). The CDR3 contains 15 residues. Germline V gene sequence: CDR1 MNHNY, CDR2 SVGAGI (reference sequence). V dropped 7 bases and J dropped 3 bases, with 15 bases sitting between them.

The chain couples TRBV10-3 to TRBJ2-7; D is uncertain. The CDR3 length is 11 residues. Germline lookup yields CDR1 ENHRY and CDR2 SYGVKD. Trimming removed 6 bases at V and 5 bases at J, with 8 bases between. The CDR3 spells CAISGENEQYF. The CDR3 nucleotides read TGTGCCATCAGCGGTGAAAACGAGCAGTACTTC.

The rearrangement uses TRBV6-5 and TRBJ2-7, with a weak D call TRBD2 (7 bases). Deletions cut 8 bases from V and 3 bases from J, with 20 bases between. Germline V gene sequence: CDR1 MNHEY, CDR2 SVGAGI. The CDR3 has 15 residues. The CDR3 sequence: CASVEGGGPVYEQYF. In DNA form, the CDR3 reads TGTGCCAGCGTTGAGGGGGGGGGGCCGGTCTACGAGCAGTACTTC.

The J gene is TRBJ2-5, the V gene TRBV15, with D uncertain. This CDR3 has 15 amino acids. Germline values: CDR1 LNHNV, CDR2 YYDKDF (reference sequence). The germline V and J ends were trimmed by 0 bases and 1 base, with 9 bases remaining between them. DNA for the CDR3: TGTGCCACCAGCAGAGAAATCGGACCCCAAGAGACCCAGTACTTC. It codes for CATSREIGPQETQYF.

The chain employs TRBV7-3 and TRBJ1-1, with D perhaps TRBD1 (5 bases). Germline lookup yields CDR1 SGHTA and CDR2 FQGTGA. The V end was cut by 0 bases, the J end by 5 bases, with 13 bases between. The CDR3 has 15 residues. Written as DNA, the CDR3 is TGTGCCAGCAGCTTAACGTTGCGGGGGGATACTGAAGCTTTCTTT. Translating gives CASSLTLRGDTEAFF.

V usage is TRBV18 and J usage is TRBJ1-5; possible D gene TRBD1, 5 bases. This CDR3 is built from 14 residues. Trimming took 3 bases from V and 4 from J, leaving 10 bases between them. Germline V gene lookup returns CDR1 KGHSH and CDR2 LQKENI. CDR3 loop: CASSPLRGNQPQHF. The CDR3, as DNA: TGTGCCAGCTCACCCTTAAGGGGAAATCAGCCCCAGCATTTT.

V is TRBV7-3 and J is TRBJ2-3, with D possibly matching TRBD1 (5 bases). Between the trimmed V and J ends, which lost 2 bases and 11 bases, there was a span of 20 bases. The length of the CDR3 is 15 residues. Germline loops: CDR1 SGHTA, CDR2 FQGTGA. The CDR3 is CASSLGLGVDNEQYF. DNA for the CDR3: TGTGCCAGCAGCTTAGGGCTAGGGGTAGACAATGAGCAGTATTTT. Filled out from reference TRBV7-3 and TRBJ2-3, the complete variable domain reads GAGVSQTPSNKVTEKGKYVELRCDPISGHTALYWYRQSLGQGPEFLIYFQGTGAADDSGLPNDRFFAVRPEGSVSTLKIQRTERGDSAVYLCASSLGLGVDNEQYFGPGTRLTVL.

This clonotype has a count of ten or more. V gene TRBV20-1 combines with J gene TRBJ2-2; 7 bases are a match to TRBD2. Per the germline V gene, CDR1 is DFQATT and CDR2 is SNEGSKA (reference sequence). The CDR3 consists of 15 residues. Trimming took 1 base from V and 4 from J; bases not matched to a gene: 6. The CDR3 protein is CSARASGLVTGELFF. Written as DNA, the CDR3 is TGCAGTGCTAGAGCTAGCGGTCTCGTCACCGGGGAGCTGTTTTTT.

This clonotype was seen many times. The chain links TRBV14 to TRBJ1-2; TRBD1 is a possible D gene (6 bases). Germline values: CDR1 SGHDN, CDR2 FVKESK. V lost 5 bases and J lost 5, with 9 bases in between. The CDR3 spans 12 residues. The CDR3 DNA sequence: TGTGCCAGCAGCAAAACAGGGTATGGCTACACCTTC. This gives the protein CASSKTGYGYTF.

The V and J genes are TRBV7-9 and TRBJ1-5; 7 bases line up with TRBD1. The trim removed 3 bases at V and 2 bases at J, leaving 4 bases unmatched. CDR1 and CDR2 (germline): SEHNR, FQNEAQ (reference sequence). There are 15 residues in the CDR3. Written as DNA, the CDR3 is TGTGCCAGCAGCTTGAGGGGGCTTGGCAATCAGCCCCAGCATTTT. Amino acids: CASSLRGLGNQPQHF.

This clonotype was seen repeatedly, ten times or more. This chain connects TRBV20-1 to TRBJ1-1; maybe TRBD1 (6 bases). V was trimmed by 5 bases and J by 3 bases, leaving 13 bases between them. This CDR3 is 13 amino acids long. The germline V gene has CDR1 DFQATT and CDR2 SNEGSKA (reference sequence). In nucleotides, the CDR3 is TGCAGTGCTCCGGGGGCAGGGGACACTGAAGCTTTCTTT. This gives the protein CSAPGAGDTEAFF.

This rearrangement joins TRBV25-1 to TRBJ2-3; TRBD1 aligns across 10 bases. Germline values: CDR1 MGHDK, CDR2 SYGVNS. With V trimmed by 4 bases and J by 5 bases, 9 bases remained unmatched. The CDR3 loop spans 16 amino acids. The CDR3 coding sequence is TGTGCCAGCAGTGCGACAGGGGGCATCACATTAGATACGCAGTATTTT. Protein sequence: CASSATGGITLDTQYF.

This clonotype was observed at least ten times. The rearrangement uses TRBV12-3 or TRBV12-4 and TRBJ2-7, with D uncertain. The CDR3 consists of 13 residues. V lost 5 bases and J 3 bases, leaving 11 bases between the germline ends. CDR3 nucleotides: TGTGCCAGCAGTCCTACATTCCACTACGAGCAGTACTTC. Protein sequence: CASSPTFHYEQYF.

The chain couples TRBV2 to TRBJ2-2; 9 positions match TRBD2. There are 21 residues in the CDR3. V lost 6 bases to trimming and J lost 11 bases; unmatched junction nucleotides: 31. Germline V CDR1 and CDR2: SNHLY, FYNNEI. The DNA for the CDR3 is TGTGCCAGCAGCCATCGCCTCACGGGGCGGGAGGGCTCAGGGGGTACGGATGAGCTGTTTTTT. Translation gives CASSHRLTGREGSGGTDELFF.

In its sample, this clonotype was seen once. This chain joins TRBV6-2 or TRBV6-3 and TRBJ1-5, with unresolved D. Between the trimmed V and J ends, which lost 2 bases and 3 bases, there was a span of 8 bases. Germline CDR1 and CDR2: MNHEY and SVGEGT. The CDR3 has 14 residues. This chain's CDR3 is CASSYPGDNQPQHF. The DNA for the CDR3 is TGTGCCAGCAGTTACCCGGGAGACAATCAGCCCCAGCATTTT.

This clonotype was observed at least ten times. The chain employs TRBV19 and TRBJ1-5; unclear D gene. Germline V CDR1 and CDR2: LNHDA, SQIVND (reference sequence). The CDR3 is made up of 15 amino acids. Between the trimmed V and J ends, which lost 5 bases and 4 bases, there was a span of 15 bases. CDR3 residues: CASSGGLSGNQPQHF. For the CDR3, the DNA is TGTGCCAGTAGTGGCGGACTCTCGGGGAATCAGCCCCAGCATTTT.

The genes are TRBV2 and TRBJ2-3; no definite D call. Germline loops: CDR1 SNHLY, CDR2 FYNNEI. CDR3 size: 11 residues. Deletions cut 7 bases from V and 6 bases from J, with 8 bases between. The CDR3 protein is CASTPSDTQYF. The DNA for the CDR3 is TGTGCCAGCACCCCTTCGGATACGCAGTATTTT.